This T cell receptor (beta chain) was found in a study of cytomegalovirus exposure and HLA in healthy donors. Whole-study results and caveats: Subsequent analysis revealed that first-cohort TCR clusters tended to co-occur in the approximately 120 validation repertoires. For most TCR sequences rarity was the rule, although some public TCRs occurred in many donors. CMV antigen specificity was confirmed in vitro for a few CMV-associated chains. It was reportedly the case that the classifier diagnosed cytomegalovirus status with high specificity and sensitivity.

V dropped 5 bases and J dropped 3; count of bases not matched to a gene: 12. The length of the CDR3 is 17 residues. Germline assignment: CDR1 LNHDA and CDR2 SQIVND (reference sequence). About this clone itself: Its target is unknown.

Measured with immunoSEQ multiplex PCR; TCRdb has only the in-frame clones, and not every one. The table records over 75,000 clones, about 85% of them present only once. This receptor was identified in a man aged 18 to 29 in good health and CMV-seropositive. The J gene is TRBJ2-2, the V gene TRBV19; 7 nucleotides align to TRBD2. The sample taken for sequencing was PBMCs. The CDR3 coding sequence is TGTGCCAGTAGTCCCAGCCGTAGCGGGCAGGACACCGGGGAGCTGTTTTTT. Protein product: CASSPSRSGQDTGELFF.